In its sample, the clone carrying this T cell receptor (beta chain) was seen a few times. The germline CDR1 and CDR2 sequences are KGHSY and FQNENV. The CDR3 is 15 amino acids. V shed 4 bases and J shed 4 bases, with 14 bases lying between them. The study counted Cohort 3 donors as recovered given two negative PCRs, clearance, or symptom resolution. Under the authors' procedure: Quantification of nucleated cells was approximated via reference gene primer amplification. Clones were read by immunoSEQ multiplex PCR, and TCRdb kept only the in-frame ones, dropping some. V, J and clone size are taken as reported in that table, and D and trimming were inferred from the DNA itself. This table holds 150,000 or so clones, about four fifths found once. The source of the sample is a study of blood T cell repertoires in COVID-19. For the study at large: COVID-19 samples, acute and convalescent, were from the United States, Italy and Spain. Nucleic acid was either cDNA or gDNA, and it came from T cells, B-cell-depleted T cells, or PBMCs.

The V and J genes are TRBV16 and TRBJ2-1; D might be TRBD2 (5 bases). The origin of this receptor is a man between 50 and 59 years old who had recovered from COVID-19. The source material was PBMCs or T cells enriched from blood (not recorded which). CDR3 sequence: CASSPEGRVYNEQFF. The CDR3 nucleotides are TGTGCCAGCAGCCCCGAGGGTAGAGTTTACAATGAGCAGTTCTTC.